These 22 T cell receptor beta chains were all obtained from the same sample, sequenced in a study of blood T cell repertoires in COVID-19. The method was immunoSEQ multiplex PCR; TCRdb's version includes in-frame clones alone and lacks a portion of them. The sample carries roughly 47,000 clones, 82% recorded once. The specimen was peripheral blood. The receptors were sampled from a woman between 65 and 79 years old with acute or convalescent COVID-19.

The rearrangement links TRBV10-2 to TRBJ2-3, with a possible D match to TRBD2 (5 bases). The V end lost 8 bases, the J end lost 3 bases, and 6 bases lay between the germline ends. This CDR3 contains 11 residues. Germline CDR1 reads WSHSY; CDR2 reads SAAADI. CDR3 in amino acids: CASGETDTQYF. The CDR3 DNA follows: TGCGCCAGCGGGGAGACAGATACGCAGTATTTT.

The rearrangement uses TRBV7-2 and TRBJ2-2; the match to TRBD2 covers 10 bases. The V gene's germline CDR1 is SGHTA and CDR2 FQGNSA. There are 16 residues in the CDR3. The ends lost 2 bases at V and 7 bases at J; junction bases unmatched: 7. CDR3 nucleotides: TGTGCCAGCAGCTTAAGAGCGGGAGGGCCAATCGGGGAGCTGTTTTTT. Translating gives CASSLRAGGPIGELFF.

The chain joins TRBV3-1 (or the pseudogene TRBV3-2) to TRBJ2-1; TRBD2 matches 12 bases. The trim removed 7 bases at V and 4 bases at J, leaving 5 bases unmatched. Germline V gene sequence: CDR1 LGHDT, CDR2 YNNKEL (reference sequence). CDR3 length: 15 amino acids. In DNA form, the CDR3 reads TGTGCCAGCACCCTAGGGACTAGCGGGTACAATGAGCAGTTCTTC. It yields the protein CASTLGTSGYNEQFF.

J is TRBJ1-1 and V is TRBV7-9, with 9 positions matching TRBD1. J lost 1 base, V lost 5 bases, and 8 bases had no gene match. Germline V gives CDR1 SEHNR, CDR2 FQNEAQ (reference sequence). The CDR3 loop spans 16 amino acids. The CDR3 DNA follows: TGTGCCAGCAGCGCGGGACAGGGTTTTTGGAACACTGAAGCTTTCTTT. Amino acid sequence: CASSAGQGFWNTEAFF.

The CDR3 sequence is CASSNGGRGETQYF. The CDR3 DNA reads as TGTGCCAGCAGCAACGGCGGGCGTGGAGAGACCCAGTACTTC. The rearrangement links TRBV7-3 to TRBJ2-5, with D tentatively TRBD2 (5 bases). V was shortened by 5 bases and J by 4 bases, with 14 bases between the two germline ends. The CDR3 has 14 residues. Per the germline V gene, CDR1 is SGHTA and CDR2 is FQGTGA.

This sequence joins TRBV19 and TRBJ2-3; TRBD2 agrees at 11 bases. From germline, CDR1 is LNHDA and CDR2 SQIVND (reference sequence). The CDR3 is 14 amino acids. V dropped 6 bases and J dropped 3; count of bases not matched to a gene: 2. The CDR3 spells CASRASGRTDTQYF. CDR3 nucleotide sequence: TGTGCCAGTAGGGCTAGCGGGAGGACAGATACGCAGTATTTT. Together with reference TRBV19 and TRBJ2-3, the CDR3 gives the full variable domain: DGGITQSPKYLFRKEGQNVTLSCEQNLNHDAMYWYRQDPGQGLRLIYYSQIVNDFQKGDIAEGYSVSREKKESFPLTVTSAQKNPTAFYLCASRASGRTDTQYFGPGTRLTVL.

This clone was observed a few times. The CDR3 DNA reads as TGTGCCAGCAGCTGGGGCCATCAAGAGACCCAGTACTTC. It is translated as CASSWGHQETQYF. The rearrangement joins TRBV7-3 to TRBJ2-5, with a weak D call TRBD1 (5 bases). Germline CDR1 SGHTA, CDR2 FQGTGA. This CDR3 has 13 amino acids. V was cut by 4 bases and J by 2 bases, with 8 bases left in between.

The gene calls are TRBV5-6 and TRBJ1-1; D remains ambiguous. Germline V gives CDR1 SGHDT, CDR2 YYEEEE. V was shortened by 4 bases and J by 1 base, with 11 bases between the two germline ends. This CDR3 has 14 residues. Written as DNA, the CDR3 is TGTGCCAGCAGCCCAGGAAAAGGGAACACTGAAGCTTTCTTT. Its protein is CASSPGKGNTEAFF.

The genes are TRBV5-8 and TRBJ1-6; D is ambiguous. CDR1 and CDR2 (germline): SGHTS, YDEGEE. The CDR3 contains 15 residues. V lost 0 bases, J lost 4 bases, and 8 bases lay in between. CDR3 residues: CASSLGSGYNSPLHF. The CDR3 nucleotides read TGTGCCAGCAGCTTGGGCAGCGGTTATAATTCACCCCTCCACTTT. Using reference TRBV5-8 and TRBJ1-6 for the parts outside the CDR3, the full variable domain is EAGVTQSPTHLIKTRGQQATLRCSPISGHTSVYWYQQALGLGLQFLLWYDEGEERNRGNFPPRFSGRQFPNYSSELNVNALELEDSALYLCASSLGSGYNSPLHFGNGTRLTVT.

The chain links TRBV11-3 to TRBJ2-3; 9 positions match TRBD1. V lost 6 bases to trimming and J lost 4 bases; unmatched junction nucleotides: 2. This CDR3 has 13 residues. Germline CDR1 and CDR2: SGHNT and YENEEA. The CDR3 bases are TGTGCCAGCAGACAGGGGGCGTCAGATACGCAGTATTTT. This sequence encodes CASRQGASDTQYF.

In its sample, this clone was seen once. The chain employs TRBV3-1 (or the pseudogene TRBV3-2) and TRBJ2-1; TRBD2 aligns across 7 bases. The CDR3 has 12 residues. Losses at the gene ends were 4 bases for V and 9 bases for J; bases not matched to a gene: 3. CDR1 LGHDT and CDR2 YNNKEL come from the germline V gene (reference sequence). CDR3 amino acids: CASSPGTIEQFF. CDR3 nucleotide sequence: TGTGCCAGCAGCCCGGGGACTATTGAGCAGTTCTTC.

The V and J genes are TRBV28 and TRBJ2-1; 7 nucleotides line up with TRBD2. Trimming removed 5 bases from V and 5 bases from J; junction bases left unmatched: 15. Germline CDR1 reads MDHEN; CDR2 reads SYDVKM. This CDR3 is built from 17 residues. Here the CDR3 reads CASSNTLADLADNEQFF. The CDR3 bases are TGTGCCAGCAGTAACACGCTCGCCGACCTAGCGGACAATGAGCAGTTCTTC.

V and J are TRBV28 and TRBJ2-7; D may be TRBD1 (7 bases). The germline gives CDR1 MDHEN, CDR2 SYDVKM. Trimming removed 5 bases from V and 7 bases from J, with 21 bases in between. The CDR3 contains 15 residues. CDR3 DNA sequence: TGTGCCAGCAGTCTGAGGCCAGGGGGAGGCTTGGAGCAGTACTTC. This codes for CASSLRPGGGLEQYF.

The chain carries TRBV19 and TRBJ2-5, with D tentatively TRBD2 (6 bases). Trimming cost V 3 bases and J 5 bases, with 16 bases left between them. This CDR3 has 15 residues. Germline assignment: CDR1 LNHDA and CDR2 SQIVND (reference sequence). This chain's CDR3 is CASSMLLGGRETQYF. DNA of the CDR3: TGTGCCAGTAGTATGTTATTGGGGGGTCGGGAGACCCAGTACTTC. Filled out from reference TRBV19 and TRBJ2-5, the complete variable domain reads DGGITQSPKYLFRKEGQNVTLSCEQNLNHDAMYWYRQDPGQGLRLIYYSQIVNDFQKGDIAEGYSVSREKKESFPLTVTSAQKNPTAFYLCASSMLLGGRETQYFGPGTRLLVL.

The CDR3 is CASSGERGRSEQFF. The CDR3 nucleotides are TGTGCCAGCAGTGGTGAGCGGGGTCGGTCTGAGCAGTTCTTC. The chain uses TRBV27 and TRBJ2-1, with 7 bases that match TRBD2. V was clipped by 5 bases and J by 9 bases; unmatched bases: 10. The germline V gene encodes CDR1 MNHEY and CDR2 SMNVEV (reference sequence). The CDR3 extends over 14 amino acids.

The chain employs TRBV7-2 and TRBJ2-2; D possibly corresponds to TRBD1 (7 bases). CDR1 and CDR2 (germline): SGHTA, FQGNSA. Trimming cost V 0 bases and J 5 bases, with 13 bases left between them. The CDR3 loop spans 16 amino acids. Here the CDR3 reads CASSLAGPGGTGELFF. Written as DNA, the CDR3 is TGTGCCAGCAGCTTAGCGGGGCCAGGGGGGACCGGGGAGCTGTTTTTT. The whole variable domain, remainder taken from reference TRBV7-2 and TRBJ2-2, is GAGVSQSPSNKVTEKGKDVELRCDPISGHTALYWYRQSLGQGLEFLIYFQGNSAPDKSGLPSDRFSAERTGGSVSTLTIQRTQQEDSAVYLCASSLAGPGGTGELFFGEGSRLTVL.

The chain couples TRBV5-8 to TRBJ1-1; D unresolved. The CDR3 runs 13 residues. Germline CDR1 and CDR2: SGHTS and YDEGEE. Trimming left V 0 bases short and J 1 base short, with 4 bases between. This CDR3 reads CASSLGRNTEAFF. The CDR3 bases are TGTGCCAGCAGCTTGGGCAGGAACACTGAAGCTTTCTTT. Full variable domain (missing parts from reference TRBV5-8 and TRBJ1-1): EAGVTQSPTHLIKTRGQQATLRCSPISGHTSVYWYQQALGLGLQFLLWYDEGEERNRGNFPPRFSGRQFPNYSSELNVNALELEDSALYLCASSLGRNTEAFFGQGTRLTVV.

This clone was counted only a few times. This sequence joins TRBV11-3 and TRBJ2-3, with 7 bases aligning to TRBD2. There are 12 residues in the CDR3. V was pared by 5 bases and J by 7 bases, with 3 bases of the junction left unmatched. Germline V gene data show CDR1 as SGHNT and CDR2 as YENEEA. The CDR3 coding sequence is TGTGCCAGCAGCCTAGCGGAGTATACGCAGTATTTT. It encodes CASSLAEYTQYF.

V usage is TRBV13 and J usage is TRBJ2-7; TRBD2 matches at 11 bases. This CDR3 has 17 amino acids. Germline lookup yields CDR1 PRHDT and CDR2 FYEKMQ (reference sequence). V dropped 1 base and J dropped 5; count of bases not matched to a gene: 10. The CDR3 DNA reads TGTGCCAGCAGCTTAGCGACGGGACTAGCGGCAACCGACGAGCAGTACTTC. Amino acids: CASSLATGLAATDEQYF.

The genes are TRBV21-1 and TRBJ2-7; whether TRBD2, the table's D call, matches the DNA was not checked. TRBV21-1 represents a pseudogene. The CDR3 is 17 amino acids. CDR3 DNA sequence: TGTGCCAGCAGCAAAGCGGTGAAGGGACTAGCGGTTCACGAGCAGTACTTC. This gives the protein CASSKAVKGLAVHEQYF.

CDR3 residues: CATSRGGQGKRETQYF. CDR3 DNA sequence: TGTGCCACCAGCAGAGGTGGGCAGGGGAAACGGGAGACCCAGTACTTC. The chain uses TRBV15 and TRBJ2-5, with a possible D match to TRBD1 (6 bases). The V end was cut by 1 base, the J end by 5 bases, with 17 bases between. The CDR3 runs to 16 residues. Germline V gives CDR1 LNHNV, CDR2 YYDKDF (reference sequence).

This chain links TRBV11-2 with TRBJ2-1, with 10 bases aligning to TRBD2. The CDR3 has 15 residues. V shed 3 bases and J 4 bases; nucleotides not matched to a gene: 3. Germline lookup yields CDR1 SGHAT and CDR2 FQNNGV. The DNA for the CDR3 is TGTGCCAGCAGCTTGTCGACTAGCGGGTACAATGAGCAGTTCTTC. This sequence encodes CASSLSTSGYNEQFF.